The rows below give T cell receptor beta chains drawn from one sample of a study of blood T cell repertoires in COVID-19. The repertoire was sequenced with immunoSEQ multiplex PCR; TCRdb's copy has only in-frame clones and lacks some. Of around 50,000 clones detected, about 90% appear once; the ten largest clones hold about 3.1%. Sequencing was performed on peripheral blood. Every receptor here comes from a human donor in a cohort sampled during active COVID-19. The CDR3 runs from the conserved cysteine through the conserved F or W. The D gene is left open where the match is weak. A clone size is listed for some rows: how often the clone was seen (once, few, many), or a class if it is expanded.

j_call	clone_size	cdr3_length	v_call	d_call	cdr3_nt	cdr3_aa
TRBJ1-6	NA	14	TRBV29-1	TRBD1	TGCAGCGTTCGGGACAGGGGACGCAATTCACCCCTCCACTTT	CSVRDRGRNSPLHF
TRBJ2-4	NA	18	TRBV5-1	TRBD2	TGCGCCAGCCGGGACCGCGGGAGGGCCTTAAGTGCCAAAAACATTCAGTACTTC	CASRDRGRALSAKNIQYF
TRBJ1-2	NA	14	TRBV6-6	NA	TGTGCCAGCAGTTCGGGGGGGCTGGAGCGTGGCTACACCTTC	CASSSGGLERGYTF
TRBJ1-1	NA	14	TRBV18	TRBD1	TGTGCCAGCTCACCCGTGGGACAGATGAACGAAGCTTTCTTT	CASSPVGQMNEAFF
TRBJ2-7	once	12	TRBV28	NA	TGTGCCAGCAGTAGGGGGTCCTACGAGCAGTACTTC	CASSRGSYEQYF
TRBJ1-3	NA	12	TRBV15	NA	TGTGCCACCAGCATTCCGGGAAACACCATATATTTT	CATSIPGNTIYF
TRBJ2-2	NA	18	TRBV11-2	TRBD2	TGTGCCAGCAGCTTCGTAAGGCTAGCGGGGATAAAGACCGGGGAGCTGTTTTTT	CASSFVRLAGIKTGELFF
TRBJ2-7	NA	15	TRBV11-3	TRBD2	TGTGCCAGCAGCTCGGGACTAGCGGGAGCCGGCGAGCAGTACTTC	CASSSGLAGAGEQYF
TRBJ1-1	NA	17	TRBV19	TRBD1	TGTGCCAGTAGTTTGACGGACAGGGTTTACCGTGCGAATAAAGCTTTCTTT	CASSLTDRVYRANKAFF
TRBJ1-1	NA	14	TRBV4-1	NA	TGCGCCAGCAGCCCTAGAGCGTTGAACACTGAAGCTTTCTTT	CASSPRALNTEAFF
TRBJ1-6	NA	16	TRBV11-2	NA	TGTGCCAGCAGTAATACACGGAGCTCCTATAATTCACCCCTCCACTTT	CASSNTRSSYNSPLHF
TRBJ2-1	NA	14	TRBV9	NA	TGTGCCAGCAGCGTAGGCGGTAACTACAATGAGCAGTTCTTC	CASSVGGNYNEQFF
TRBJ2-1	NA	15	TRBV7-9	TRBD2	TGTGCCAGCAGCTTAGCGCTCGGGACTAGCCTTGAGCAGTTCTTC	CASSLALGTSLEQFF
TRBJ2-1	NA	15	TRBV5-1	TRBD2	TGCGCCAGCACCCCTAGCGGGATCTCCTACAATGAGCAGTTCTTC	CASTPSGISYNEQFF
TRBJ2-4	NA	11	TRBV20-1	NA	TGCAGTGCCCCTCTTGCCGGAGTTCAGTACTTC	CSAPLAGVQYF
TRBJ2-1	NA	16	TRBV13	TRBD2	TGTGCCAGCAGCTCCCCCCCAAGCGGGAACGACAATGAGCAGTTCTTC	CASSSPPSGNDNEQFF
TRBJ2-1	NA	17	TRBV28	NA	TGTGCCAGCAGTGTTGAACAGGGCGCCTGGAGAAACAATGAGCAGTTCTTC	CASSVEQGAWRNNEQFF
TRBJ2-5	NA	16	TRBV2	TRBD2	TGTGCCAGCAGTTCAGGACTAGCGGGACTACAAGAGACCCAGTACTTC	CASSSGLAGLQETQYF
TRBJ2-7	once	16	TRBV11-3	TRBD2	TGTGCCAGCAGCCCGGCTCGGCGGGAGGAGTCCTACGAGCAGTACTTC	CASSPARREESYEQYF
TRBJ1-2	NA	15	TRBV7-2	NA	TGTGCCAGCAGCCTAAGACAAGCCCTTAACTATGGCTACACCTTC	CASSLRQALNYGYTF
TRBJ2-7	few	12	TRBV3-1/TRBV3-2	NA	TGTGCCAGCAGCAAGACAGCCTACGAGCAGTACTTC	CASSKTAYEQYF
TRBJ1-2	NA	14	TRBV7-2	NA	TGTGCCAGCAGCTTAGGAGGAACTAACTATGGCTACACCTTC	CASSLGGTNYGYTF
TRBJ2-1	NA	13	TRBV4-1	TRBD1	TGCGCCAGCAGCCCGGTGCAGGGGGATGAGCAGTTCTTC	CASSPVQGDEQFF
TRBJ2-7	NA	14	TRBV28	NA	TGTGCCAGCAGTTCTCGACTAGTTCCGTACGAGCAGTACTTC	CASSSRLVPYEQYF
TRBJ2-3	NA	15	TRBV7-9	TRBD2	TGTGCCAGCAGCTTCGGGGGGGTAGGATCAGATACGCAGTATTTT	CASSFGGVGSDTQYF
TRBJ2-1	NA	15	TRBV11-2	NA	TGTGCCAGCAGCTTCCTAGCGAGGGAATACAATGAGCAGTTCTTC	CASSFLAREYNEQFF
TRBJ1-2	NA	13	TRBV5-8	TRBD1	TGTGCCAGCAGCCGGGACAGGAACTATGGCTACACCTTC	CASSRDRNYGYTF
TRBJ1-3	NA	13	TRBV3-1/TRBV3-2	NA	TGTGCCAGCCAAAACAGGCAGGGAAACACCATATATTTT	CASQNRQGNTIYF
TRBJ2-3	NA	16	TRBV9	TRBD2	TGTGCCAGCAGCCAAATATTAGCGGGAACGGGAGATACGCAGTATTTT	CASSQILAGTGDTQYF
TRBJ1-5	NA	11	TRBV6-5	NA	TGTGCCAGCGGCTTGAATCAGCCCCAGCATTTT	CASGLNQPQHF
TRBJ2-7	NA	13	TRBV18	TRBD2	TGTGCCTCCCGGGGGGGGGACCACTACGAGCAGTACTTC	CASRGGDHYEQYF
TRBJ2-2	once	19	TRBV4-1	TRBD2	TGCGCCAGCAGCCAGGAGGCCTATACTAGCGGGAGAGTCTTCGGGGAGCTGTTTTTT	CASSQEAYTSGRVFGELFF
TRBJ2-7	NA	16	TRBV5-1	TRBD2	TGCGCCAGCAGCCGAGACTTAGCGGGAGAAATCTACGAGCAGTACTTC	CASSRDLAGEIYEQYF
TRBJ2-5	NA	15	TRBV5-8	NA	TGTGCCAGCAGCTTGGTAGGACACCTCCAAGAGACCCAGTACTTC	CASSLVGHLQETQYF
TRBJ1-2	once	16	TRBV28	TRBD1	TGTGCCAGCAGTCCCGGACAGGGGGCAATATACTATGGCTACACCTTC	CASSPGQGAIYYGYTF
TRBJ1-5	NA	14	TRBV5-1	TRBD1	TGCGCCAGCAGCTCGGGGACAGAGAATCAGCCCCAGCATTTT	CASSSGTENQPQHF
TRBJ1-5	NA	14	TRBV2	TRBD1	TGTGCCAGCAGTGGACAGGGGGTTATGCAGCCCCAGCATTTT	CASSGQGVMQPQHF
TRBJ1-2	NA	11	TRBV28	NA	TGTGCCAGCAGTCTCAGTTATGGCTACACCTTC	CASSLSYGYTF
TRBJ2-5	once	15	TRBV15	NA	TGTGCCACCACCCCCCAGGGAGGGGGCCAAGAGACCCAGTACTTC	CATTPQGGGQETQYF
TRBJ2-5	NA	13	TRBV3-1/TRBV3-2	NA	TGTGCCAGCAGCCAACGAGGGCAGGAGACCCAGTACTTC	CASSQRGQETQYF
TRBJ2-1	NA	15	TRBV2	TRBD2	TGTGCCAGCAGCGTCAGCGGGAGGGGATACAATGAGCAGTTCTTC	CASSVSGRGYNEQFF
TRBJ1-1	NA	14	TRBV11-2	NA	TGTGCCAGCAGTCGGGACACGGGATTCACTGAAGCTTTCTTT	CASSRDTGFTEAFF
TRBJ1-6	NA	13	TRBV3-1/TRBV3-2	NA	TGTGCCAGCAGCCAAGAGGGCGGGTCACCCCTCCACTTT	CASSQEGGSPLHF
TRBJ2-7	NA	16	TRBV5-1	TRBD2	TGCGCCAGCAGCACCGGGACTAGCTCGACCACCTACGAGCAGTACTTC	CASSTGTSSTTYEQYF
TRBJ2-1	NA	17	TRBV9	TRBD2	TGTGCCAGCAGCGTAGTTGGAGGCGGACTAGCGGGAGAAGAGCAGTTCTTC	CASSVVGGGLAGEEQFF
TRBJ1-2	NA	14	TRBV15	NA	TGTGCCACCAGCAGGGGGCAGGTTTCGGATGGCTACACCTTC	CATSRGQVSDGYTF